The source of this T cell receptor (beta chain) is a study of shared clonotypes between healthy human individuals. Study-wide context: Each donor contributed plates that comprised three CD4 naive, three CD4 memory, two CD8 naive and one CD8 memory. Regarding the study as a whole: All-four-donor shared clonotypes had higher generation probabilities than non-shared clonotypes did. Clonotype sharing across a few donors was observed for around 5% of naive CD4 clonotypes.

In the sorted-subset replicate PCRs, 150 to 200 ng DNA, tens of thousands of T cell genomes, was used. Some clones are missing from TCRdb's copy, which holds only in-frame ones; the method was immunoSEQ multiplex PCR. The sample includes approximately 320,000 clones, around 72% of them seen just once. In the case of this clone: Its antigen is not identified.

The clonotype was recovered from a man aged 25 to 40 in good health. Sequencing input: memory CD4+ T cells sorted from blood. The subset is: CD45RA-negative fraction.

The DNA of the CDR3 is TGTGCCAGCAGCTTTAGGGATACGCAGTATTTT. It specifies CASSFRDTQYF. The chain combines TRBV7-9 with TRBJ2-3, with D hard to call. The CDR3 loop spans 11 amino acids. Trimming shortened V by 3 bases and J by 6 bases, and 4 bases separated the two germline ends. CDR1 is SEHNR, CDR2 FQNEAQ, per germline (reference sequence).